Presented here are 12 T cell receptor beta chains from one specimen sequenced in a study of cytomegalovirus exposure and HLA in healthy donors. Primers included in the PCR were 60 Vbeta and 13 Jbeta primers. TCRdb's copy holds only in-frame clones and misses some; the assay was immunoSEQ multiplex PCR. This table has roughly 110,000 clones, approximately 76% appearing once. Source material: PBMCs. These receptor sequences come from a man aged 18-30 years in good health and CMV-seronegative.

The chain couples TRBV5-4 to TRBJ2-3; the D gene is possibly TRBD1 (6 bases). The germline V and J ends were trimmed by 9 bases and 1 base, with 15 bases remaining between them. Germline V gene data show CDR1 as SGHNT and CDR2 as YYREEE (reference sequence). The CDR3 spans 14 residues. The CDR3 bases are TGTGCCACCACCCTTCGGACAGGCACAGATACGCAGTATTTT. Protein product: CATTLRTGTDTQYF.

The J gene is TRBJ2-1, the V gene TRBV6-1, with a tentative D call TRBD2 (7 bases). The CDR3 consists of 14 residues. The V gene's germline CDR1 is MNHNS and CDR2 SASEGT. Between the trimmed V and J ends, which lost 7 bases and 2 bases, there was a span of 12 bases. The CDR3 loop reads CASITGTTYNEQFF. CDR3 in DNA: TGTGCCAGCATTACAGGGACTACCTACAATGAGCAGTTCTTC.

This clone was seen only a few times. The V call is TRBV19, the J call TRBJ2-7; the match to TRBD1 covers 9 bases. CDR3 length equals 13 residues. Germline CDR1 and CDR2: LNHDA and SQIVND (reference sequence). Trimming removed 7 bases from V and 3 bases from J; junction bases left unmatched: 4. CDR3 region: CASKPGQGYEQYF. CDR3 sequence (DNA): TGTGCCAGTAAACCGGGACAGGGCTACGAGCAGTACTTC.

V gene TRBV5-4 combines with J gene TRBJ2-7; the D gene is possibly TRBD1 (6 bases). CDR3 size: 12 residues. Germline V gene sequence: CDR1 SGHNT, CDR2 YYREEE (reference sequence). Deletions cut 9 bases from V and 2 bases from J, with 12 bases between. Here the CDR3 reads CATTDSAYEQYF. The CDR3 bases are TGTGCCACTACGGACAGCGCCTACGAGCAGTACTTC. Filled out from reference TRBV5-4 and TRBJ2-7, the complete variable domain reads ETGVTQSPTHLIKTRGQQVTLRCSSQSGHNTVSWYQQALGQGPQFIFQYYREEENGRGNFPPRFSGLQFPNYSSELNVNALELDDSALYLCATTDSAYEQYFGPGTRLTVT.

CDR3 loop: CASSIVPAGGPGELFF. The CDR3 DNA follows: TGTGCCAGTAGTATAGTCCCAGCGGGGGGACCCGGGGAGCTGTTTTTT. The chain links TRBV19 to TRBJ2-2; TRBD2 matches at 9 bases. From germline, CDR1 is LNHDA and CDR2 SQIVND (reference sequence). V dropped 1 base and J dropped 6; count of bases not matched to a gene: 6. The CDR3 length is 16 residues.

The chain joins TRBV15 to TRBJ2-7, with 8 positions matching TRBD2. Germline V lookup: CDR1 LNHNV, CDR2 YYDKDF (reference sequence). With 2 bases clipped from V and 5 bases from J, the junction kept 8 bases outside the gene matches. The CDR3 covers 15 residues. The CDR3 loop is CATSRPPGGYNEQYF. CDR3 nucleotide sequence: TGTGCCACCAGCAGACCTCCGGGGGGGTATAACGAGCAGTACTTC. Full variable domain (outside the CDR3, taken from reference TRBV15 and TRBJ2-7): DAMVIQNPRYQVTQFGKPVTLSCSQTLNHNVMYWYQQKSSQAPKLLFHYYDKDFNNEADTPDNFQSRRPNTSFCFLDIRSPGLGDTAMYLCATSRPPGGYNEQYFGPGTRLTVT.

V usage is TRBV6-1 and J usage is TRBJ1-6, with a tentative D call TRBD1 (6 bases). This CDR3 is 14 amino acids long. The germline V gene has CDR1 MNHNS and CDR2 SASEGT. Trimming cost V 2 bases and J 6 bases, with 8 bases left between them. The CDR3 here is CASSERGGNSPLHF. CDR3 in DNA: TGTGCCAGCAGTGAAAGAGGGGGTAATTCACCCCTCCACTTT.

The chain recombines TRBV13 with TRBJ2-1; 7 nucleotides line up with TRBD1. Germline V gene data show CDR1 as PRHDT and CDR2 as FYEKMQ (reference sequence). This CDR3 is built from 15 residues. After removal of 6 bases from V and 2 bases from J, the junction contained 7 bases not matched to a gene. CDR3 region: CASSQSRGTYNEQFF. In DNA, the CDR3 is TGTGCCAGCAGTCAATCCAGGGGGACCTACAATGAGCAGTTCTTC.

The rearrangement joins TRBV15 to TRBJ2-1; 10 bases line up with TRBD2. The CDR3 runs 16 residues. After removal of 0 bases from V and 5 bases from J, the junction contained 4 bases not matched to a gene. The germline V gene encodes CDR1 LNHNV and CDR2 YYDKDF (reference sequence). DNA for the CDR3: TGTGCCACCAGCAGAGATTTCGGACTAGCGGACAATGAGCAGTTCTTC. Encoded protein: CATSRDFGLADNEQFF.

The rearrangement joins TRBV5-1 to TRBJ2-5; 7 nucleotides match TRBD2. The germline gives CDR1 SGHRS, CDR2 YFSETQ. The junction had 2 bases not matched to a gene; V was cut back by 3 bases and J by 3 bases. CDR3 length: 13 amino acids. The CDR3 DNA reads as TGCGCCAGCAGCTGGGGGGGGGAAGAGACCCAGTACTTC. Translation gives CASSWGGEETQYF.

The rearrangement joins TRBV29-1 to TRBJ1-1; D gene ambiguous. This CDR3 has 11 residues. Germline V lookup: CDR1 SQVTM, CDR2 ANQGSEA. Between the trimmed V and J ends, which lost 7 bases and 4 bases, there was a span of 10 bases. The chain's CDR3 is CSALGSTEAFF. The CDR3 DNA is TGCAGCGCCTTAGGGAGCACTGAAGCTTTCTTT. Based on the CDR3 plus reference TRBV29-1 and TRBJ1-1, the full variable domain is SAVISQKPSRDICQRGTSLTIQCQVDSQVTMMFWYRQQPGQSLTLIATANQGSEATYESGFVIDKFPISRPNLTFSTLTVSNMSPEDSSIYLCSALGSTEAFFGQGTRLTVV.

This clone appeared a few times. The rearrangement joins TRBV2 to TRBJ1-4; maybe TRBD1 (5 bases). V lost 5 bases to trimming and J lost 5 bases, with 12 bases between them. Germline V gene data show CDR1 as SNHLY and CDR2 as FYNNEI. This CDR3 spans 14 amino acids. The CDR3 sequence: CASSPDRGNEKLFF. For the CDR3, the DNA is TGTGCCAGCAGTCCTGACAGAGGAAATGAAAAACTGTTTTTT.